This TCR beta chain appears in the sequencing data of a study of T cell clones after liver transplantation. Background on the study: Graft-donor-reactive sequences were compared with third-party-reactive TCRbeta sequences from pre-transplant mixed lymphocyte reactions. Subjects received no induction therapy and standard immunosuppression until randomization at 12-24 months post-transplant.

Turning to this clone: The antigen remains undetermined. One end of the junction varies from germline; a read error may be responsible.

Germline CDR1 is SEHNR and CDR2 is FQNEAQ (reference sequence). This CDR3 has 17 residues. The table came from immunoSEQ multiplex PCR; TCRdb's copy has only in-frame clones and leaves some out. The sample holds some 70,000 clones; more than 90% are singletons and the top ten take roughly 2.6%. General study findings and limits: The donor-reactive repertoire was only partly measurable in a couple of subjects, lacking donor cells. Post-transplant time points were not standardized, so conclusions are preliminary.

Sequencing used CD4+ T cells from blood, obtained before liver transplant. This sequence was found in a human donor who received a liver transplant. The rearrangement links TRBV7-9 to TRBJ2-1; 13 bases line up with TRBD2. The DNA for the CDR3 is TGTGCCAGCAGCATAGCCCGGACTAGCGGGAGCTACAATGAGCAGTTCTTC. Encoded protein: CASSIARTSGSYNEQFF.